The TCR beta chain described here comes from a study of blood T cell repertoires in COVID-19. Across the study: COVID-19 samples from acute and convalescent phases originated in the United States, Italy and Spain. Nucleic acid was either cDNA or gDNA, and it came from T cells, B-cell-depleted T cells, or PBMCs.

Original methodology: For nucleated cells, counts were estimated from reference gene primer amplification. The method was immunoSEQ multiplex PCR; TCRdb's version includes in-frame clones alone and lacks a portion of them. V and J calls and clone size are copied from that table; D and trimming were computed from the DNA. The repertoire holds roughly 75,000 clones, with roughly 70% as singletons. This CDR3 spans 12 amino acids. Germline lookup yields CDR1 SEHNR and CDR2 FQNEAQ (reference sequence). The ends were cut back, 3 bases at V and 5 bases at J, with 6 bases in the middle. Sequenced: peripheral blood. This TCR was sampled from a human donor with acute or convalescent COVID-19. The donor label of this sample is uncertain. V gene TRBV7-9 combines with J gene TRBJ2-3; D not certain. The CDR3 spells CASSFNLDTQYF. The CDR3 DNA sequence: TGTGCCAGCAGCTTCAATTTAGATACGCAGTATTTT.